This T cell receptor (beta chain) was captured in a study of blood T cell repertoires in COVID-19. Study-wide context: Samples taken during acute and convalescent COVID-19 were collected in the United States, Italy and Spain. In each case, the material was cDNA or gDNA derived from T cells, B-cell-depleted T cells, or PBMCs.

Original data processing: Amplifying reference gene primers gave estimates of nucleated cell counts. Repertoires were generated with immunoSEQ multiplex PCR, while TCRdb's copy carries only in-frame clones and drops some. V and J calls and clone size are as listed in that table; D and trimming were resolved from the DNA. Of some 390,000 clones in the sample, roughly 86% are singletons; the top ten hold 3%. Trimming removed 4 bases from V and 4 bases from J; junction bases left unmatched: 4. This CDR3 spans 14 amino acids. Germline CDR1 and CDR2: ENHRY and SYGVKD. Input material: peripheral blood. The sequence was obtained from a human donor in a cohort sampled during active COVID-19. The J gene is TRBJ1-1, the V gene TRBV10-3; 9 bases match TRBD1. The CDR3 DNA is TGTGCCATCAGTGCCGGGACAGGGCTCACTGAAGCTTTCTTT. Encoded protein: CAISAGTGLTEAFF.